This TCR beta chain was sequenced in a study of Ad26.COV2.S vaccination and SARS-CoV-2 variants. Treatment here: roughly 20 received Ad26.COV2.S at low or high dose, single or two shots; 5 received placebo; per-sample allocation not given. Specimen acquisition occurred on day 63 following the initial vaccine or placebo injection. An Ad26 vector expressing Wuhan-strain SARS-CoV-2 spike constituted the vaccine. Sequencing was performed with immunoSEQ multiplex PCR; in TCRdb, only in-frame clones are kept and a portion is missing. This table holds roughly 320,000 clones, about 85% found once. With 3 bases removed from V and 2 bases from J, the gap between germline ends came to 10 bases. Germline values: CDR1 SQVTM, CDR2 ANQGSEA. The CDR3 consists of 13 residues.

V gene TRBV29-1 combines with J gene TRBJ1-1; no definite D call. The sample in question was peripheral blood, obtained in a trial of Ad26.COV2.S vaccine versus placebo. This sequence was found in a person aged 18 to 65 who received the Ad26.COV2.S COVID-19 vaccine or a placebo. CDR3 protein: CSVETFSNTEAFF. The CDR3 DNA is TGCAGCGTTGAGACCTTCTCAAACACTGAAGCTTTCTTT.